The sequence of this TCR beta chain was determined in a study of tumor and adjacent non-tumor tissue in lung cancer. About the study: There were around 11 adenocarcinoma, a couple of squamous cell carcinoma and 1 small cell lung cancer cases. Study-level points and caveats: Top 100 clones took a larger repertoire share in normal lung.

This sample's RNA came from whole unsorted tissue. The normal lung tissue was taken more than 3 cm from the tumor edge. Between August and November 2014, newly diagnosed, chemotherapy-naive lung cancer patients underwent thoracic surgery in China. On this clonotype itself: The target antigen is unknown.

The library came from three nested PCR rounds adapted from ARM-PCR protocols. One entry per CDR3 protein results from TCRdb running MiXCR on the multiplex PCR reads. The data contain more than 35,000 distinct CDR3 sequences, around 67% of them seen just once; the ten biggest clones take up around 19%. CDR1 and CDR2 from the germline V gene are MNHEY and SVGAGI. The V gene lost 6 bases and the J gene lost 8 bases, with 19 bases spanning the gap. This CDR3 has 14 residues. The sequenced sample consisted of distant non-tumor lung tissue. The clonotype was recovered from a woman in her 40s with non-small cell lung cancer. The rearrangement joins TRBV6-5 to TRBJ1-1, with D perhaps matching TRBD1 (5 bases). The chain's CDR3 is CASSSLGLATEAFF. CDR3 nucleotide sequence: TGTGCCAGCAGCAGCCTGGGACTGGCCACGGAAGCTTTCTTT.